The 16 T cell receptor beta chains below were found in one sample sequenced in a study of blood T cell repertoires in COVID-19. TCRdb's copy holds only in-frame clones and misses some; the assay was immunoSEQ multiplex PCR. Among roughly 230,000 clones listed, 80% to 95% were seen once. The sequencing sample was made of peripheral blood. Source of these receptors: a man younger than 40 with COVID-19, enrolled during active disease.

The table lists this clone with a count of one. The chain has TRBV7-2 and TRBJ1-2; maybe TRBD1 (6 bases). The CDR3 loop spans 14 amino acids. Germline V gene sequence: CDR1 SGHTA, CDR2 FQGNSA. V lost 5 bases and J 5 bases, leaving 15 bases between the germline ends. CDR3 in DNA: TGTGCCAGCAGCCCCGGGGGGGGCGGATATGGCTACACCTTC. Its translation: CASSPGGGGYGYTF.

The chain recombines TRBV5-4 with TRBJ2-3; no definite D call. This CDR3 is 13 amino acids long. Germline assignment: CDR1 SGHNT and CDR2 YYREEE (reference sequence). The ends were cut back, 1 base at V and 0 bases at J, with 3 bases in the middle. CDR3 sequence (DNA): TGTGCCAGCAGCTTGCAGAGCACAGATACGCAGTATTTT. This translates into CASSLQSTDTQYF. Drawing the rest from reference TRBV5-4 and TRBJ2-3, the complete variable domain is ETGVTQSPTHLIKTRGQQVTLRCSSQSGHNTVSWYQQALGQGPQFIFQYYREEENGRGNFPPRFSGLQFPNYSSELNVNALELDDSALYLCASSLQSTDTQYFGPGTRLTVL.

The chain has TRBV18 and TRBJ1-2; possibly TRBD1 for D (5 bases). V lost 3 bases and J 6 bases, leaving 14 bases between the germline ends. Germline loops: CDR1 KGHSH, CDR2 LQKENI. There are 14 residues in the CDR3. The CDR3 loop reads CASSPGAGRNGYTF. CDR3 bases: TGTGCCAGCTCACCCGGAGCAGGGAGGAATGGCTACACCTTC. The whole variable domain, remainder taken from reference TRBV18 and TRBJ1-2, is NAGVMQNPRHLVRRRGQEARLRCSPMKGHSHVYWYRQLPEEGLKFMVYLQKENIIDESGMPKERFSAEFPKEGPSILRIQQVVRGDSAAYFCASSPGAGRNGYTFGSGTRLTVV.

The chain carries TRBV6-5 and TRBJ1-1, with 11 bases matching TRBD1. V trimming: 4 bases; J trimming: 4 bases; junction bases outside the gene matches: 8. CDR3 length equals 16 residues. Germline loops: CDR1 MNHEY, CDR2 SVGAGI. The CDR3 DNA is TGTGCCAGCAGTTCCAGGGACAGGGGGTATTTCACTGAAGCTTTCTTT. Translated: CASSSRDRGYFTEAFF.

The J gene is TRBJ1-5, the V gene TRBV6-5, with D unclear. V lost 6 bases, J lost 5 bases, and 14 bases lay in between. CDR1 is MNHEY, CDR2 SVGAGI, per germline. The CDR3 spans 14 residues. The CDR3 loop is CASREITGYQPQHF. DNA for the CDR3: TGTGCCAGCAGGGAGATTACGGGTTATCAGCCCCAGCATTTT.

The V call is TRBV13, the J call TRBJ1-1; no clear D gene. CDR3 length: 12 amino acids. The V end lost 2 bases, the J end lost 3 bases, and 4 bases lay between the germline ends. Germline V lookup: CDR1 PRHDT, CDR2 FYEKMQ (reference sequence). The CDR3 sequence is CASSLQYTEAFF. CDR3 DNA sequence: TGTGCCAGCAGCTTACAGTACACTGAAGCTTTCTTT. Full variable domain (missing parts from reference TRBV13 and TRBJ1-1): AAGVIQSPRHLIKEKRETATLKCYPIPRHDTVYWYQQGPGQDPQFLISFYEKMQSDKGSIPDRFSAQQFSDYHSELNMSSLELGDSALYFCASSLQYTEAFFGQGTRLTVV.

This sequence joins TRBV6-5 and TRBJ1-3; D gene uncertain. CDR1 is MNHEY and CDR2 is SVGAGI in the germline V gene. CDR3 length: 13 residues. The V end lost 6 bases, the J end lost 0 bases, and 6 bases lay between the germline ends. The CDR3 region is CASRRFSGNTIYF. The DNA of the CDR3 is TGTGCCAGCAGGCGGTTCTCTGGAAACACCATATATTTT.

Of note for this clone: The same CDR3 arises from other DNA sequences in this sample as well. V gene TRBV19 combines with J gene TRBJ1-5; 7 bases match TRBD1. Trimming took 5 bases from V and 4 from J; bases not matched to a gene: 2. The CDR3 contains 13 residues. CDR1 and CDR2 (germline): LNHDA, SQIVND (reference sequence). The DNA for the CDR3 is TGTGCCAGTAGTGGACAGGTAAATCAGCCCCAGCATTTT. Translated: CASSGQVNQPQHF.

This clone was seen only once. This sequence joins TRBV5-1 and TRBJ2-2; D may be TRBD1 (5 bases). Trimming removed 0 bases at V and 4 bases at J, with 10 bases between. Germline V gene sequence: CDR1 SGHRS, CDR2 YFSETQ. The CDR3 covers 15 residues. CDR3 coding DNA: TGCGCCAGCAGCTTGGTACAGGACCTCACCGGGGAGCTGTTTTTT. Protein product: CASSLVQDLTGELFF. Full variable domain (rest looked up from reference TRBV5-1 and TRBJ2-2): KAGVTQTPRYLIKTRGQQVTLSCSPISGHRSVSWYQQTPGQGLQFLFEYFSETQRNKGNFPGRFSGRQFSNSRSEMNVSTLELGDSALYLCASSLVQDLTGELFFGEGSRLTVL.

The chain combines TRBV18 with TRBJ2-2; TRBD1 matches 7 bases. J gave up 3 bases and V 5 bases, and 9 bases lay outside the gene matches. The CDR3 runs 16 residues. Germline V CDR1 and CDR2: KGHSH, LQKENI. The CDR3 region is CASSSTGQTDTGELFF. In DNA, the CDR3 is TGTGCCAGCTCATCGACAGGGCAAACGGACACCGGGGAGCTGTTTTTT.

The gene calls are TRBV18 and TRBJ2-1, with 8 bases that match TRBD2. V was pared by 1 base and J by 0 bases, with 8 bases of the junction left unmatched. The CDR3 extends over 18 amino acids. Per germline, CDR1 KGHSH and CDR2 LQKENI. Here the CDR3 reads CASSPLDPGTSSYNEQFF. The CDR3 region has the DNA TGTGCCAGCTCACCACTTGACCCCGGGACTAGCTCCTACAATGAGCAGTTCTTC.

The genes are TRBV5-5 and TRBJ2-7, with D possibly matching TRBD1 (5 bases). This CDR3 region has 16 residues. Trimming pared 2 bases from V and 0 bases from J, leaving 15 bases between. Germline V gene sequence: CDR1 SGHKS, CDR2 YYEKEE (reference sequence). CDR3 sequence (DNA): TGTGCCAGCAGCTTTGTAGTTCGAGACAGCTCCTACGAGCAGTACTTC. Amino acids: CASSFVVRDSSYEQYF.

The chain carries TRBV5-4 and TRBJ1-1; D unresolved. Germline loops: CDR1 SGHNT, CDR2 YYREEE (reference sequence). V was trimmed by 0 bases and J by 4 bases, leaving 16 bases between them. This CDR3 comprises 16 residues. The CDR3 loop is CASSLDPGRLGTEAFF. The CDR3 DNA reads TGTGCCAGCAGCTTGGATCCAGGTCGGTTGGGCACTGAAGCTTTCTTT.

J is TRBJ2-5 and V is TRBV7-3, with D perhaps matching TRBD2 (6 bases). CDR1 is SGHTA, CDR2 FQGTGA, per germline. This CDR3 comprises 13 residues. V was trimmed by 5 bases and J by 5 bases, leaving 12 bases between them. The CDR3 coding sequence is TGTGCCAGCAGCACAAAAGGAGGGGAGACCCAGTACTTC. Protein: CASSTKGGETQYF. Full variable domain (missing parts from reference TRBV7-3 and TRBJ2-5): GAGVSQTPSNKVTEKGKYVELRCDPISGHTALYWYRQSLGQGPEFLIYFQGTGAADDSGLPNDRFFAVRPEGSVSTLKIQRTERGDSAVYLCASSTKGGETQYFGPGTRLLVL.

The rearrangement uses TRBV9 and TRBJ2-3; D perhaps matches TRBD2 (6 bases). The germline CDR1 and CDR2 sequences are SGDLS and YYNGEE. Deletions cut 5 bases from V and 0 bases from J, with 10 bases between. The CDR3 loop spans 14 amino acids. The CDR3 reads CASRRLDSTDTQYF. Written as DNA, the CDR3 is TGTGCCAGCAGAAGACTAGATAGCACAGATACGCAGTATTTT.

CDR3 nucleotide sequence: TGTGCCAGCGCCGACGGAGCGGACCTAACAGATACGCAGTATTTT. It codes for CASADGADLTDTQYF. V is TRBV19 and J is TRBJ2-3, with a possible D match to TRBD2 (5 bases). Looked up from germline, CDR1 is LNHDA and CDR2 is SQIVND (reference sequence). The length of the CDR3 is 15 residues. Trimming stripped 9 bases from V and 3 bases from J, with 19 bases between.